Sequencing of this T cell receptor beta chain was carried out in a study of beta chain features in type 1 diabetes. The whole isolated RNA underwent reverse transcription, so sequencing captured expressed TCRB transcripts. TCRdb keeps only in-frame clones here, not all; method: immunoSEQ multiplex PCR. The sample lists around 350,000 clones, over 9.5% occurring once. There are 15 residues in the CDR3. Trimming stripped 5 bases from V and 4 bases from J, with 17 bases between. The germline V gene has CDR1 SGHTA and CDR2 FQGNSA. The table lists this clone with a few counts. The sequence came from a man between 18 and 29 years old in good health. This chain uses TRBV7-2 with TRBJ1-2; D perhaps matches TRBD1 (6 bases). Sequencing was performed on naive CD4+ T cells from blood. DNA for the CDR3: TGTGCCAGCAGCCCCACCTCACAGGGAGCCTATGGCTACACCTTC. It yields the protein CASSPTSQGAYGYTF.